Presented here are 2 T cell receptor beta chains from one specimen sequenced in a study of T-cell reconstitution after alpha-beta-depleted transplantation in children. The TCRbeta library incorporated unique molecular identifiers. TCRdb reanalysed the PCR reads using MiXCR and keeps one entry per CDR3 protein. The sample includes some 440,000 distinct CDR3 sequences, around 15% of them seen just once. Specimen: PBMCs, mostly from graft donor cells, collected 360 days after TCRalphabeta/CD19-depleted stem cell transplant. These receptors all stem from a boy in the first two years of life who had a stem cell transplant for Wiskott-Aldrich syndrome, so the T cells may come from the graft donor.

This clonotype was observed a handful of times. The rearrangement joins TRBV10-3 to TRBJ2-1; 11 bases are shared with TRBD2. Germline-derived CDR1 and CDR2 are ENHRY and SYGVKD. The CDR3 contains 15 residues. With V trimmed by 9 bases and J by 2 bases, 6 bases remained unmatched. CDR3 loop: CAINVTSGTYNEQFF. The DNA for the CDR3 is TGTGCCATTAACGTGACTAGCGGGACCTACAATGAGCAGTTCTTC.

V gene TRBV12-3 or TRBV12-4 combines with J gene TRBJ2-1; no clear D gene. The CDR3 extends over 16 amino acids. Trimming removed 3 bases at V and 3 bases at J, with 15 bases between. CDR3 residues: CASSFKELLLYNEQFF. CDR3 DNA: TGTGCCAGCAGTTTTAAGGAACTGCTCCTCTACAATGAGCAGTTCTTC.